Below are 24 T cell receptor beta chains sequenced from a single sample in a study of molecular identifiers for immune sequencing clone quantification (dated by TCRdb to the late 2010s). Library preparation used PCR. The data were produced on an Illumina HiSeq 4000. TCRdb took the public reads, trimmed them with fastp at Q25, ran MiXCR for clone calling and kept in-frame beta chains. Rows with one shared CDR3 protein collapse into an entry with the most common genes and DNA. For this sample there are 70,000 to 95,000 distinct CDR3 sequences; over 15% appear just once. The ten biggest clones cover roughly 0.93% of the sample. The sample comprised naive CD8+ T cells from blood, with Jurkat cell RNA spiked in. Sample cell subset or site, as interpreted from the label and publication: FACS-sorted CD8+CD4-CCR7+CD45RA+ naive T cells. The source of these receptors is a human donor in good health. Some libraries in this study had Jurkat cell RNA spiked in.

Ten or more counts support this clonotype. The chain carries TRBV7-9 and TRBJ2-1; D remains ambiguous. The V end lost 4 bases, the J end lost 7 bases, and 5 bases lay between the germline ends. This CDR3 is 11 amino acids long. Germline lookup yields CDR1 SEHNR and CDR2 FQNEAQ (reference sequence). In DNA, the CDR3 is TGTGCCAGCAGCTCCGGGAATGAGCAGTTCTTC. Translating it yields CASSSGNEQFF.

This clonotype was detected ten times or more. The genes are TRBV7-9 and TRBJ2-4, with D possibly TRBD1 on 5 matching bases. V gave up 5 bases and J gave up 2 bases, with 16 bases separating them. Germline CDR1 is SEHNR and CDR2 is FQNEAQ (reference sequence). There are 16 residues in the CDR3. The CDR3 DNA follows: TGTGCCAGCAGCAATAGGAAGGGGTCGACCAAAAACATTCAGTACTTC. It encodes CASSNRKGSTKNIQYF.

This clonotype has a count of ten or more. CDR3 loop: CASSQFGQGGELFF. CDR3 nucleotide sequence: TGCGCCAGCAGCCAATTCGGCCAAGGCGGGGAGCTGTTTTTT. This rearrangement joins TRBV4-1 to TRBJ2-2; D ambiguous. The germline V gene encodes CDR1 MGHRA and CDR2 YSYEKL. Trimming took 2 bases from V and 7 from J, leaving 11 bases between them. The CDR3 sequence is 14 residues long.

Many counts were recorded for this clonotype. The chain has TRBV27 and TRBJ1-5; D not resolved. V lost 0 bases and J lost 2, with 8 bases in between. CDR3 length: 15 residues. Germline CDR1 MNHEY, CDR2 SMNVEV (reference sequence). CDR3 in amino acids: CASSLSGFGNQPQHF. Written as DNA, the CDR3 is TGTGCCAGCAGTTTATCGGGGTTTGGCAATCAGCCCCAGCATTTT.

This clonotype was counted at least ten times. The chain carries TRBV19 and TRBJ2-7, with TRBD1 matching 7 bases. The V segment lost 5 bases and the J segment 1 base; nucleotides outside the gene matches: 5. The CDR3 contains 14 residues. Germline lookup yields CDR1 LNHDA and CDR2 SQIVND (reference sequence). CDR3 region: CASSSGQWSYEQYF. The CDR3 DNA sequence: TGTGCCAGTAGTTCGGGACAGTGGTCCTACGAGCAGTACTTC.

This clonotype appeared many times. V is TRBV19 and J is TRBJ2-1; D is unclear. CDR3 length: 12 amino acids. The germline V and J ends were trimmed by 6 bases and 6 bases, with 9 bases remaining between them. Germline-derived CDR1 and CDR2 are LNHDA and SQIVND (reference sequence). The CDR3 spells CASSALRNEQFF. Written as DNA, the CDR3 is TGTGCCAGTAGCGCCCTCCGCAATGAGCAGTTCTTC.

In its sample, this clonotype ranks as medium-sized (0.01 to 0.1%). The chain has TRBV28 and TRBJ2-3; D ambiguous. The CDR3 consists of 14 residues. Germline V lookup: CDR1 MDHEN, CDR2 SYDVKM. Deletions cut 2 bases from V and 0 bases from J, with 6 bases between. CDR3 loop: CASSLMQSTDTQYF. CDR3 in DNA: TGTGCCAGCAGTTTAATGCAGAGCACAGATACGCAGTATTTT. The variable domain in full, with the rest retrieved from reference TRBV28 and TRBJ2-3, is DVKVTQSSRYLVKRTGEKVFLECVQDMDHENMFWYRQDPGLGLRLIYFSYDVKMKEKGDIPEGYSVSREKKERFSLILESASTNQTSMYLCASSLMQSTDTQYFGPGTRLTVL.

For this clonotype: Possible read error: a much larger clone is one base away. The chain joins TRBV13 to TRBJ1-1; D is unclear. The CDR3 runs to 12 residues. CDR1 is PRHDT and CDR2 is FYEKMQ in the germline V gene (reference sequence). The CDR3 region has the DNA TGTGCCAGCGGCTTGTACTTTTCTGAAGCTTTCTTT. It is translated as CASGLYFSEAFF.

About this clonotype itself: This may arise from a read error, as a much more abundant clone is one base away. The chain joins TRBV9 to TRBJ2-2; no reliable D call. Germline lookup yields CDR1 SGDLS and CDR2 YYNGEE. V lost 4 bases, J lost 2 bases, and 6 bases lay in between. The CDR3 has 13 amino acids. CDR3 region: CASSILNTGELFF. CDR3 sequence (DNA): TGTGCCAGCAGCATTCTAAACACCGGGGAGCTGTTTTTT.

This clonotype was recorded many times. V gene TRBV20-1 combines with J gene TRBJ2-2; possible D gene TRBD2, 6 bases. Germline assignment: CDR1 DFQATT and CDR2 SNEGSKA (reference sequence). V was pared by 3 bases and J by 0 bases, with 14 bases between. The CDR3 length is 16 residues. DNA of the CDR3: TGCAGTGCTAGGGTCATGGACTATACGAACACCGGGGAGCTGTTTTTT. Protein product: CSARVMDYTNTGELFF.

This clonotype has a count of ten or more. The J gene is TRBJ1-4, the V gene TRBV6-1, with D uncertain. V was clipped by 6 bases and J by 2 bases, with 13 bases between them. Per germline, CDR1 MNHNS and CDR2 SASEGT. This CDR3 spans 15 amino acids. The CDR3 here is CASREGEVTNEKLFF. The CDR3 DNA follows: TGTGCCAGCAGAGAGGGCGAAGTTACTAATGAAAAACTGTTTTTT.

This clonotype appeared many times. This chain connects TRBV6-2 or TRBV6-3 to TRBJ1-5; D not resolved. V shed 0 bases and J shed 0 bases, with 12 bases lying between them. The germline V gene encodes CDR1 MNHEY and CDR2 SVGEGT. The CDR3 loop spans 17 amino acids. This chain's CDR3 is CASSYSFDPYSNQPQHF. The CDR3 DNA reads as TGTGCCAGCAGTTACTCCTTTGACCCATATAGCAATCAGCCCCAGCATTTT.

This clonotype appeared many times. The chain employs TRBV4-1 and TRBJ1-5, with a weak D call TRBD1 (6 bases). The CDR3 extends over 14 amino acids. The germline V gene has CDR1 MGHRA and CDR2 YSYEKL. Trimming took 7 bases from V and 6 from J, leaving 16 bases between them. The chain's CDR3 is CASTPDSSIQPQHF. CDR3 in DNA: TGCGCCAGCACCCCGGACAGTTCGATTCAGCCCCAGCATTTT.

The chain combines TRBV19 with TRBJ2-1; tentatively, D is TRBD1 or TRBD2 (5 bases each). Germline CDR1 reads LNHDA; CDR2 reads SQIVND (reference sequence). The CDR3 has 15 amino acids. V lost 5 bases and J 2 bases, leaving 13 bases between the germline ends. The CDR3 loop reads CASSPGPSAYNEQFF. The CDR3 DNA reads as TGTGCCAGTAGTCCGGGACCGAGCGCCTACAATGAGCAGTTCTTC.

The J gene is TRBJ2-1, the V gene TRBV24-1, with 7 bases identical to TRBD1. Germline CDR1 and CDR2: KGHDR and SFDVKD. CDR3 length equals 13 residues. Germline trimming cut 10 bases from V and 5 bases from J; bases unmatched to any gene: 7. CDR3 nucleotide sequence: TGTGCCACGCGACAGGGTTCCCACAATGAGCAGTTCTTC. Encoded protein: CATRQGSHNEQFF.

This clonotype was counted a few times. This may stem from a read error, because a much larger clone lies one nucleotide away. The chain combines TRBV5-1 with TRBJ2-1, with 11 bases aligning to TRBD2. The junction had 7 bases not matched to a gene; V was cut back by 0 bases and J by 8 bases. The CDR3 has 16 residues. In germline, CDR1 is SGHRS, CDR2 YFSETQ. For the CDR3, the DNA is TGCGCCAGCAGCTTGGCCCCTAGCGGGGGGACCGATGAGCAGTTCTTC. Amino acid sequence: CASSLAPSGGTDEQFF.

This clonotype was recorded at least ten times. The V gene is TRBV19, the J gene TRBJ2-2; D gene uncertain. Germline V gene lookup returns CDR1 LNHDA and CDR2 SQIVND (reference sequence). Trimming removed 1 base at V and 4 bases at J, with 10 bases between. The CDR3 extends over 15 amino acids. The CDR3, as DNA: TGTGCCAGTAGTATAGCTGGAGTGTTCACCGGGGAGCTGTTTTTT. Encoded protein: CASSIAGVFTGELFF.

This chain joins TRBV13 and TRBJ2-2; TRBD2 aligns across 8 bases. The V and J ends lost 6 bases and 8 bases, in that order; junction bases with no gene match: 14. In germline, CDR1 is PRHDT, CDR2 FYEKMQ (reference sequence). This CDR3 is 16 amino acids long. The CDR3 reads CASSLPRSGEFGELFF. CDR3 bases: TGTGCCAGCAGTTTACCCCGTAGCGGGGAATTTGGGGAGCTGTTTTTT.

This clonotype was counted ten times or more. The chain carries TRBV5-1 and TRBJ2-7, with 9 bases matching TRBD1. Unmatched junction bases numbered 4, after V lost 1 base and J lost 2 bases. CDR3 length equals 15 residues. CDR1 is SGHRS, CDR2 YFSETQ, per germline. As DNA, the CDR3 is TGCGCCAGCAGCTTGTGGACAGGGGAAACCTACGAGCAGTACTTC. As protein: CASSLWTGETYEQYF. The whole variable domain, remainder taken from reference TRBV5-1 and TRBJ2-7, is KAGVTQTPRYLIKTRGQQVTLSCSPISGHRSVSWYQQTPGQGLQFLFEYFSETQRNKGNFPGRFSGRQFSNSRSEMNVSTLELGDSALYLCASSLWTGETYEQYFGPGTRLTVT.

This clonotype has a count of ten or more. The chain has TRBV6-2 or TRBV6-3 and TRBJ2-7; 8 positions agree with TRBD2. This CDR3 is built from 15 residues. Trimming took 2 bases from V and 3 from J; bases not matched to a gene: 6. CDR1 MNHEY and CDR2 SVGEGT come from the germline V gene. CDR3 loop: CASSYDIAGYYEQYF. Written as DNA, the CDR3 is TGTGCCAGCAGTTACGATATAGCGGGGTACTACGAGCAGTACTTC.

This clonotype was seen only a few times. A much larger clone sits a single nucleotide away, making a read error possible. V and J are TRBV12-3 or TRBV12-4 and TRBJ2-3; TRBD1 or TRBD2 may be the D gene (7 bases each). The CDR3 sequence is 12 residues long. The CDR3 nucleotides are TGTGCCACCAGGGGGGGCACAGATACGCGGTATTTT. It translates to CATRGGTDTRYF.

The sample holds many counts of this clonotype. The V and J genes are TRBV19 and TRBJ2-7; 8 positions match TRBD2. The germline V gene has CDR1 LNHDA and CDR2 SQIVND (reference sequence). Losses at the gene ends were 5 bases for V and 2 bases for J; bases not matched to a gene: 11. The CDR3 consists of 16 residues. The chain's CDR3 is CASSLHMAGGPYEQYF. CDR3 nucleotide sequence: TGTGCCAGTAGTCTCCACATGGCGGGGGGCCCCTACGAGCAGTACTTC.

CDR3 region: CASSSVKNIQYF. The CDR3 nucleotides are TGTGCCAGCAGCTCAGTCAAAAACATTCAGTACTTC. The chain is built from TRBV7-2 and TRBJ2-4; the D is unclear. CDR3 size: 12 residues. V lost 4 bases to trimming and J lost 3 bases, with 4 bases between them. The germline gives CDR1 SGHTA, CDR2 FQGNSA.

This clonotype was detected a few times. A much more abundant neighbour one base away suggests this may be a read error. The chain combines TRBV7-3 with TRBJ1-1; D is ambiguous. CDR1 and CDR2 from the germline V gene are SGHTA and FQGTGA. The CDR3 consists of 13 residues. The CDR3 bases are TGTGCCAGCAGCCCCGCTTTGAACACTGTAGCTTTCTTT. This gives the protein CASSPALNTVAFF.